These T cell receptor beta chains were read from a single sample in a study of metastatic and nonmetastatic thyroid tumors. With MiXCR, TCRdb called clones anew from the PCR reads. Among tens of thousands of clones listed, approximately 19% were seen once. Sequenced: blood. Receptors originate from a female donor with papillary thyroid cancer or a benign thyroid nodule (not recorded which). Some clones in this sample may be carry-over from other donors' samples. The conserved cysteine and the conserved F or W are not part of the CDR3 here. The order of the fields is J gene, V gene, D gene, CDR3 protein. The D gene is left open where the match is weak.

>TRBJ1-5|TRBV12-3/TRBV12-4|.
ASSLGTAFTPQH
>TRBJ2-7|TRBV12-3/TRBV12-4|.
ASRNLYEQY
>TRBJ2-6|TRBV7-8|.
ASSPTANVLT
>TRBJ1-1|TRBV6-2/TRBV6-3|TRBD1
ASTPCWDSSTEAF
>TRBJ1-2|TRBV2|.
ASSFTHSSGYT
>TRBJ1-4|TRBV28|TRBD1
ASSSRDRGRTNEKLF
>TRBJ1-5|TRBV6-1|.
ASKRGINQPQH
>TRBJ1-6|TRBV28|.
ASSSLGYNSPLH
>TRBJ2-7|TRBV20-1|TRBD1
SASPQGAGYEQY
>TRBJ2-5|TRBV5-4|TRBD2
ASSTGLAVETQY
>TRBJ2-2|TRBV11-2|TRBD1
ASSIYLGQGAGELF
>TRBJ2-1|TRBV12-3/TRBV12-4|TRBD1
ASSPRQGGYEQF
>TRBJ2-7|TRBV20-1|TRBD2
SARGEAGGIEQY
>TRBJ2-1|TRBV2|.
AGISLRGEGEQF
>TRBJ1-1|TRBV12-3/TRBV12-4|.
ASSRQGINTEAF
>TRBJ1-6|TRBV11-2|.
ASSLGPLWVSPLH
>TRBJ1-2|TRBV6-1|.
ASKLGRGMDYGYT
>TRBJ1-2|TRBV7-9|.
ASSLYYGYT
>TRBJ1-3|TRBV28|TRBD1
ASGGTASGNTIY
>TRBJ2-7|TRBV27|TRBD2
ASSQAEGTSGWVEQY
>TRBJ2-5|TRBV11-3|.
ASSSTFEGETQY
>TRBJ2-7|TRBV3-1|.
ASNYWQRLFYEQY
>TRBJ1-2|TRBV29-1|TRBD1
SAFKTGGATGYT
>TRBJ1-2|TRBV9|TRBD1
ASSADRDYGYT
>TRBJ1-6|TRBV28|.
ASSSGYNSPLH
>TRBJ2-2|TRBV11-2|.
ASSLMANTAFRGELF
>TRBJ2-1|TRBV6-1|TRBD2
ASSAGTIGSSEQF
>TRBJ2-2|TRBV6-5|TRBD2
ASRTSGSPGQLF
>TRBJ1-1|TRBV20-1|TRBD1
SARAGGACLNTEAF
>TRBJ2-3|TRBV25-1|TRBD2
ASSPSTTPGLAGGPHTQY
>TRBJ1-2|TRBV2|TRBD1
ASSGQGAQLYGYT
>TRBJ1-2|TRBV28|.
ASSLVGGANSCYGYT
>TRBJ2-6|TRBV5-6|.
ASSLYGGSGANVLT
>TRBJ2-3|TRBV4-2|TRBD2
ASSQEGSGRSDTQY
>TRBJ1-2|TRBV14|.
ASSQYPGASSYGYT
>TRBJ2-7|TRBV19|.
ASSDGRGTEPYEQY
>TRBJ1-1|TRBV28|.
ASKEAGTNTEDF
>TRBJ2-3|TRBV4-2|.
ASSQASGTADTQY
>TRBJ2-7|TRBV9|TRBD1
ASSAGQGAGEQY
>TRBJ2-5|TRBV10-1|.
ASSEFRGPVETQY
>TRBJ1-2|TRBV20-1|TRBD1
SARETGGANYGYT
>TRBJ2-7|TRBV28|.
ASSFGGRGREQY
>TRBJ2-1|TRBV10-3|TRBD2
AISESANTGAGVSNEQF
>TRBJ2-7|TRBV10-3|.
AISDSGSHEQY
>TRBJ2-1|TRBV20-1|TRBD2
SARDRGEGWNEQF
>TRBJ1-1|TRBV7-2|TRBD1
ASSDKQGATEAF
>TRBJ2-7|TRBV11-2|.
ASSFGRRGDGEQY
>TRBJ2-3|TRBV6-1|.
ATEKPGKIGTDTQY
>TRBJ2-7|TRBV4-1|TRBD2
ASSQVPLAGSNEQY
>TRBJ1-3|TRBV19|.
ASSIPFELNTIY
>TRBJ2-2|TRBV5-1|.
ASSLAGYLF
>TRBJ1-1|TRBV6-1|.
ASSAGQMNTEAF
>TRBJ2-7|TRBV5-1|.
ASSLGGKPYEQY
>TRBJ1-5|TRBV29-1|.
SVQVDSNQPQH
>TRBJ1-2|TRBV6-5|.
ASSSSYRRSYGYT